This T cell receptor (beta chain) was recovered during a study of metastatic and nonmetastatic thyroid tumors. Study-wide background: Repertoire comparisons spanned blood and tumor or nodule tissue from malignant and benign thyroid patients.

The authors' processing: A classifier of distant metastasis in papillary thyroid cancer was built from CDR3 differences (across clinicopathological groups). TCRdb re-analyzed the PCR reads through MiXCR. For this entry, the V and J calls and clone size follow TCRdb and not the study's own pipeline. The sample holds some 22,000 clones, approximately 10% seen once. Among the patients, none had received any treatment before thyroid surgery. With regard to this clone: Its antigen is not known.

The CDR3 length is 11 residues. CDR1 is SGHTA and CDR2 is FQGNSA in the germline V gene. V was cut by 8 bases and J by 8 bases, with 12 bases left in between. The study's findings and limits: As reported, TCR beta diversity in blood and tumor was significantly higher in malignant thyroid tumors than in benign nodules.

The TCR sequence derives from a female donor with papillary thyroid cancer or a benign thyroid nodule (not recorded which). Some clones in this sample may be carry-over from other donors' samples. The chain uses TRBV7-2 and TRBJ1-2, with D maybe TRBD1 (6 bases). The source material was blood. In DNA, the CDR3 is TGTGCCAGCTGGGGGGCAAGGGGCTACACCTTC. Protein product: CASWGARGYTF.